Listed below are T cell receptor beta chains from one sample, sequenced in a study of radiation and T cells in renal cell carcinoma. The data were produced by immunoSEQ multiplex PCR, yet TCRdb's version contains in-frame clones alone and is incomplete. The sample consists of approximately 79,000 clones, about four fifths of them appearing once. This specimen consisted of blood, obtained from a patient whose treatment included radiotherapy and nephrectomy. The source is a man aged 55-75 years with renal cell carcinoma. CDR3s include the opening cysteine and the closing phenylalanine or tryptophan. Each record gives: J gene, D gene, V gene, clone size, CDR3 protein, CDR3 DNA. The D gene is left open where the match is weak. Size is omitted from some rows. Given values are once, few, many or a class for expanded clones.

J gene: TRBJ2-2; D gene: TRBD1; V gene: TRBV7-2; clone size: few; CDR3 protein: CASSLGTGEPSYTGELFF; CDR3 DNA: TGTGCCAGCAGCTTAGGGACAGGAGAACCGTCGTACACCGGGGAGCTGTTTTTT
J gene: TRBJ2-1; D gene: NA; V gene: TRBV29-1; clone size: NA; CDR3 protein: CSVDGQGGDEQFF; CDR3 DNA: TGCAGCGTTGACGGGCAGGGGGGGGATGAGCAGTTCTTC
J gene: TRBJ2-7; D gene: NA; V gene: TRBV28; clone size: NA; CDR3 protein: CASSSSRSYEQYF; CDR3 DNA: TGTGCCAGCAGTTCCAGTCGGTCCTACGAGCAGTACTTC
J gene: TRBJ2-7; D gene: NA; V gene: TRBV5-8; clone size: NA; CDR3 protein: CASSSGRAPHEQYF; CDR3 DNA: TGTGCCAGCAGTTCGGGCAGGGCCCCCCACGAGCAGTACTTC
J gene: TRBJ2-7; D gene: TRBD1; V gene: TRBV4-1; clone size: NA; CDR3 protein: CASSHDGTGSSYEQYF; CDR3 DNA: TGCGCCAGCAGCCACGACGGGACAGGGAGCTCCTACGAGCAGTACTTC
J gene: TRBJ2-4; D gene: TRBD1; V gene: TRBV25-1; clone size: NA; CDR3 protein: CASSESRTGKDKNIQYF; CDR3 DNA: TGTGCCAGCAGTGAATCTCGGACAGGGAAGGACAAAAACATTCAGTACTTC
J gene: TRBJ2-7; D gene: TRBD2; V gene: TRBV5-1; clone size: few; CDR3 protein: CASRQLAGGEQYF; CDR3 DNA: TGCGCCAGCAGGCAGCTAGCGGGGGGCGAGCAGTACTTC
J gene: TRBJ2-1; D gene: NA; V gene: TRBV9; clone size: NA; CDR3 protein: CASSGRSEGRNEQFF; CDR3 DNA: TGTGCCAGCAGCGGACGAAGTGAAGGGAGGAATGAGCAGTTCTTC
J gene: TRBJ1-1; D gene: TRBD1; V gene: TRBV11-2; clone size: once; CDR3 protein: CASSPQGVGTEAFF; CDR3 DNA: TGTGCCAGCAGCCCACAGGGGGTAGGGACTGAAGCTTTCTTT
J gene: TRBJ2-4; D gene: NA; V gene: TRBV28; clone size: NA; CDR3 protein: CASSLRLAKNIQYF; CDR3 DNA: TGTGCCAGCAGTTTAAGGCTAGCCAAAAACATTCAGTACTTC
J gene: TRBJ1-1; D gene: NA; V gene: TRBV28; clone size: NA; CDR3 protein: CASSLRKGTTFF; CDR3 DNA: TGTGCCAGCAGCCTACGTAAGGGTACAACTTTCTTT
J gene: TRBJ1-1; D gene: NA; V gene: TRBV28; clone size: NA; CDR3 protein: CASSPSGRMNTEAFF; CDR3 DNA: TGTGCCAGCAGCCCGTCGGGGAGAATGAACACTGAAGCTTTCTTT
J gene: TRBJ2-1; D gene: NA; V gene: TRBV11-3; clone size: once; CDR3 protein: CASSPQPLGEQFF; CDR3 DNA: TGTGCCAGCAGCCCCCAGCCTTTGGGAGAGCAGTTCTTC
J gene: TRBJ2-5; D gene: TRBD1; V gene: TRBV7-9; clone size: few; CDR3 protein: CASSNRGSRTGTQYF; CDR3 DNA: TGTGCCAGCAGCAACAGGGGGAGTAGGACAGGGACCCAGTACTTC
J gene: TRBJ2-3; D gene: TRBD1; V gene: TRBV28; clone size: NA; CDR3 protein: CAIREPGQGADTQYF; CDR3 DNA: TGTGCCATCCGCGAACCGGGACAGGGGGCAGATACGCAGTATTTT
J gene: TRBJ2-5; D gene: TRBD1; V gene: TRBV6-1; clone size: NA; CDR3 protein: CASSRPGQQETQYF; CDR3 DNA: TGTGCCAGCAGTAGACCGGGACAGCAAGAGACCCAGTACTTC
J gene: TRBJ2-3; D gene: TRBD2; V gene: TRBV2; clone size: NA; CDR3 protein: CASSEGTSRDYTDTQYF; CDR3 DNA: TGTGCCAGCAGTGAGGGGACTAGCCGCGATTACACAGATACGCAGTATTTT
J gene: TRBJ1-5; D gene: NA; V gene: TRBV4-2; clone size: NA; CDR3 protein: CASSQGAGNQPQHF; CDR3 DNA: TGTGCCAGCAGCCAGGGGGCGGGGAATCAGCCCCAGCATTTT
J gene: TRBJ2-2; D gene: TRBD2; V gene: TRBV27; clone size: NA; CDR3 protein: CASSLWSSGRGGLFF; CDR3 DNA: TGTGCCAGCAGTTTATGGTCTAGCGGGAGGGGAGGGCTGTTTTTT
J gene: TRBJ2-7; D gene: NA; V gene: TRBV10-3; clone size: NA; CDR3 protein: CAISAGVGAYEQYF; CDR3 DNA: TGTGCCATCAGTGCAGGGGTAGGGGCTTACGAGCAGTACTTC
J gene: TRBJ2-2; D gene: TRBD2; V gene: TRBV7-6; clone size: NA; CDR3 protein: CASSPLTGRAAGELFF; CDR3 DNA: TGTGCCAGCAGCCCCCTGACCGGGAGGGCCGCCGGGGAGCTGTTTTTT
J gene: TRBJ1-1; D gene: TRBD1; V gene: TRBV29-1; clone size: NA; CDR3 protein: CSSWTGLNTEAFF; CDR3 DNA: TGCAGCTCCTGGACAGGGCTGAACACTGAAGCTTTCTTT
J gene: TRBJ1-1; D gene: NA; V gene: TRBV29-1; clone size: NA; CDR3 protein: CSVEGIGARDTEAFF; CDR3 DNA: TGCAGCGTTGAAGGGATCGGGGCGCGGGACACTGAAGCTTTCTTT
J gene: TRBJ2-6; D gene: NA; V gene: TRBV9; clone size: once; CDR3 protein: CASSVVSGANVLTF; CDR3 DNA: TGTGCCAGCAGCGTAGTTTCTGGGGCCAACGTCCTGACTTTC
J gene: TRBJ2-7; D gene: TRBD2; V gene: TRBV15; clone size: NA; CDR3 protein: CATSLGGDSYEQYF; CDR3 DNA: TGTGCCACCAGCCTCGGGGGGGATTCCTACGAGCAGTACTTC
J gene: TRBJ2-3; D gene: NA; V gene: TRBV30; clone size: few; CDR3 protein: CAWSGKGTDTQYF; CDR3 DNA: TGTGCCTGGAGTGGAAAGGGAACAGATACGCAGTATTTT
J gene: TRBJ1-1; D gene: TRBD1; V gene: TRBV28; clone size: once; CDR3 protein: CASSLGPKQGAVGTEAFF; CDR3 DNA: TGTGCCAGCAGTTTAGGCCCCAAACAGGGGGCGGTTGGCACTGAAGCTTTCTTT
J gene: TRBJ2-1; D gene: NA; V gene: TRBV7-2; clone size: NA; CDR3 protein: CASSPPGVWNEQFF; CDR3 DNA: TGTGCCAGCAGCCCGCCGGGAGTCTGGAATGAGCAGTTCTTC
J gene: TRBJ2-7; D gene: NA; V gene: TRBV6-1; clone size: NA; CDR3 protein: CASSEFGEQYF; CDR3 DNA: TGTGCCAGCAGTGAATTCGGCGAGCAGTACTTC
J gene: TRBJ1-2; D gene: NA; V gene: TRBV18; clone size: NA; CDR3 protein: CASSPIAQGSGYTF; CDR3 DNA: TGTGCCAGCTCACCAATTGCTCAGGGCTCTGGCTACACCTTC
J gene: TRBJ2-1; D gene: NA; V gene: TRBV7-7; clone size: NA; CDR3 protein: CASSLATRGEQFF; CDR3 DNA: TGTGCCAGCAGCTTAGCGACCCGAGGCGAGCAGTTCTTC
J gene: TRBJ2-7; D gene: NA; V gene: TRBV25-1; clone size: NA; CDR3 protein: CATTGQSSYEQYF; CDR3 DNA: TGTGCCACGACCGGACAGAGCTCCTACGAGCAGTACTTC
J gene: TRBJ1-2; D gene: NA; V gene: TRBV18; clone size: NA; CDR3 protein: CASSGTRTNYGYTF; CDR3 DNA: TGTGCCAGCTCCGGGACCCGAACTAACTATGGCTACACCTTC
J gene: TRBJ2-1; D gene: TRBD1; V gene: TRBV18; clone size: NA; CDR3 protein: CASSPSTGTGGNEQFF; CDR3 DNA: TGTGCCAGCTCACCCTCAACCGGGACAGGGGGGAATGAGCAGTTCTTC
J gene: TRBJ2-3; D gene: TRBD1; V gene: TRBV11-3; clone size: NA; CDR3 protein: CASSPGQGRSPTDTQYF; CDR3 DNA: TGTGCCAGCAGCCCGGGACAGGGGCGCAGTCCCACAGATACGCAGTATTTT
J gene: TRBJ2-1; D gene: TRBD2; V gene: TRBV27; clone size: NA; CDR3 protein: CASSPLWGRGNNEQFF; CDR3 DNA: TGTGCCAGCAGTCCTCTTTGGGGGAGGGGCAACAATGAGCAGTTCTTC
J gene: TRBJ1-3; D gene: NA; V gene: TRBV10-1; clone size: NA; CDR3 protein: CASSEGGGNTIYF; CDR3 DNA: TGCGCCAGCAGTGAGGGGGGGGGAAACACCATATATTTT
J gene: TRBJ2-7; D gene: TRBD2; V gene: TRBV4-1; clone size: NA; CDR3 protein: CASSQELAGGPLTREQYF; CDR3 DNA: TGCGCCAGCAGCCAAGAGTTAGCGGGAGGCCCCCTAACCCGCGAGCAGTACTTC
J gene: TRBJ1-5; D gene: TRBD1; V gene: TRBV27; clone size: NA; CDR3 protein: CASSLHPPPGGLNQPQHF; CDR3 DNA: TGTGCCAGCAGTTTACACCCCCCCCCAGGGGGCCTTAATCAGCCCCAGCATTTT
J gene: TRBJ1-2; D gene: NA; V gene: TRBV27; clone size: NA; CDR3 protein: CASSLGGLYGYTF; CDR3 DNA: TGTGCCAGCAGTTTAGGTGGGCTCTATGGCTACACCTTC
J gene: TRBJ2-1; D gene: NA; V gene: TRBV15; clone size: NA; CDR3 protein: CATSRDGDGIYNEQFF; CDR3 DNA: TGTGCCACCAGCAGAGATGGGGATGGCATTTACAATGAGCAGTTCTTC
J gene: TRBJ1-2; D gene: NA; V gene: TRBV10-2; clone size: NA; CDR3 protein: CASSDRGANYGYTF; CDR3 DNA: TGCGCCAGCAGTGACAGGGGAGCTAACTATGGCTACACCTTC
J gene: TRBJ2-5; D gene: NA; V gene: TRBV7-3; clone size: NA; CDR3 protein: CASSSGRVETQYF; CDR3 DNA: TGTGCCAGCAGCTCGGGGCGTGTGGAGACCCAGTACTTC
J gene: TRBJ2-3; D gene: NA; V gene: TRBV10-3; clone size: NA; CDR3 protein: CAISENTDTQYF; CDR3 DNA: TGTGCCATCAGTGAGAACACAGATACGCAGTATTTT
J gene: TRBJ2-1; D gene: TRBD2; V gene: TRBV9; clone size: NA; CDR3 protein: CASSVKRESYNEQFF; CDR3 DNA: TGTGCCAGCAGCGTAAAGCGGGAGTCCTACAATGAGCAGTTCTTC
J gene: TRBJ2-3; D gene: TRBD2; V gene: TRBV19; clone size: NA; CDR3 protein: CASQVGAGVSDTQYF; CDR3 DNA: TGTGCCAGCCAGGTAGGGGCGGGAGTGTCAGATACGCAGTATTTT
J gene: TRBJ1-5; D gene: NA; V gene: TRBV28; clone size: NA; CDR3 protein: CASSLGESYNQPQHF; CDR3 DNA: TGTGCCAGCAGTTTAGGGGAAAGCTACAATCAGCCCCAGCATTTT
J gene: TRBJ2-5; D gene: TRBD2; V gene: TRBV5-1; clone size: NA; CDR3 protein: CASSLVAGAQETQYF; CDR3 DNA: TGCGCCAGCAGCTTGGTGGCGGGAGCGCAAGAGACCCAGTACTTC
J gene: TRBJ2-7; D gene: NA; V gene: TRBV27; clone size: NA; CDR3 protein: CASSRLAASSYEQYF; CDR3 DNA: TGTGCCAGCAGTCGACTTGCGGCGTCCTCCTACGAGCAGTACTTC
J gene: TRBJ1-5; D gene: NA; V gene: TRBV27; clone size: NA; CDR3 protein: CASSLAGAYQPQHF; CDR3 DNA: TGTGCCAGCAGTTTGGCTGGGGCTTATCAGCCCCAGCATTTT
J gene: TRBJ2-3; D gene: NA; V gene: TRBV5-4; clone size: NA; CDR3 protein: CASSRLSGSETDTQYF; CDR3 DNA: TGTGCCAGCAGCCGTTTAAGTGGGAGCGAGACAGATACGCAGTATTTT
J gene: TRBJ1-1; D gene: NA; V gene: TRBV30; clone size: few; CDR3 protein: CAWSRVDTEAFF; CDR3 DNA: TGTGCCTGGAGTAGGGTGGACACTGAAGCTTTCTTT
J gene: TRBJ2-7; D gene: TRBD2; V gene: TRBV30; clone size: NA; CDR3 protein: CAWTPGHAGGYEQYF; CDR3 DNA: TGTGCCTGGACCCCGGGACACGCGGGGGGCTACGAGCAGTACTTC